Below are 17 T cell receptor beta chains sequenced from a single sample in a study of T cell responses to AZD1222 COVID-19 vaccine. Assay: immunoSEQ multiplex PCR; the TCRdb copy retains only in-frame clones and omits some. The sample has 120,000 or so clones, about nine tenths seen once. This specimen consisted of peripheral blood, obtained on day 0 of AZD1222 vaccination. Receptors were obtained from an adult in good health.

This chain connects TRBV11-2 to TRBJ2-7; 15 positions agree with TRBD2. Germline lookup yields CDR1 SGHAT and CDR2 FQNNGV. This CDR3 region has 15 residues. The V and J ends lost 5 bases and 5 bases, in that order; junction bases with no gene match: 4. In DNA form, the CDR3 reads TGTGCCAGCAGCGTGGGACTAGCGGGGGGCCACGAGCAGTACTTC. Translated, it gives CASSVGLAGGHEQYF. Drawing the rest from reference TRBV11-2 and TRBJ2-7, the complete variable domain is EAGVAQSPRYKIIEKRQSVAFWCNPISGHATLYWYQQILGQGPKLLIQFQNNGVVDDSQLPKDRFSAERLKGVDSTLKIQPAKLEDSAVYLCASSVGLAGGHEQYFGPGTRLTVT.

This clone has only a few counts. This chain joins TRBV7-7 and TRBJ1-4; 9 bases are a match to TRBD1. Trimming removed 1 base from V and 8 bases from J; junction bases left unmatched: 5. Germline V gene lookup returns CDR1 SSHAT and CDR2 FNYEAQ (reference sequence). This CDR3 comprises 15 residues. CDR3 amino acids: CASSLGQGGGEKLFF. The CDR3 DNA is TGTGCCAGCAGCTTAGGACAGGGGGGAGGAGAAAAACTGTTTTTT.

A few counts support this clone. This sequence joins TRBV4-2 and TRBJ2-2, with D tentatively TRBD2 (6 bases). V lost 0 bases and J 4 bases, leaving 12 bases between the germline ends. The V gene's germline CDR1 is LGHNA and CDR2 YNFKEQ. This CDR3 region has 16 residues. CDR3: CASSQEPSATTGELFF. The CDR3 DNA reads as TGTGCCAGCAGCCAAGAGCCTAGCGCAACCACCGGGGAGCTGTTTTTT.

The rearrangement links TRBV28 to TRBJ2-3; D possibly uses TRBD1 or TRBD2 (5 bases each). CDR1 is MDHEN and CDR2 is SYDVKM in the germline V gene. The CDR3 has 16 amino acids. V lost 3 bases to trimming and J lost 1 base, with 14 bases between them. The CDR3 loop is CASSFLGASGTDTQYF. Here the CDR3 DNA reads TGTGCCAGCAGTTTCCTCGGGGCGTCTGGCACAGATACGCAGTATTTT.

The V gene is TRBV4-1, the J gene TRBJ1-5; weak D call: TRBD1 (6 bases). Between the trimmed V and J ends, which lost 3 bases and 0 bases, there was a span of 9 bases. The CDR3 runs to 15 residues. The V gene's germline CDR1 is MGHRA and CDR2 YSYEKL. DNA for the CDR3: TGCGCCAGCAGCCATAACAGGGATAGCAATCAGCCCCAGCATTTT. Its translation: CASSHNRDSNQPQHF.

The V call is TRBV15, the J call TRBJ1-4; 9 positions match TRBD1. The CDR3 runs 15 residues. V lost 6 bases and J lost 8; bases outside the gene matches: 10. The germline CDR1 and CDR2 sequences are LNHNV and YYDKDF (reference sequence). The CDR3 DNA reads TGTGCCACCAGTGTACCGGGACAGGGTGAGGAAAAACTGTTTTTT. Protein: CATSVPGQGEEKLFF.

CDR3 DNA sequence: TGTGCCAGCAGTTTGACCGCCTCAGGGTGGTCTGGGGCCAACGTCCTGACTTTC. Translated, it gives CASSLTASGWSGANVLTF. J is TRBJ2-6 and V is TRBV27; weak D call: TRBD1 (5 bases). Trimming took 3 bases from V and 1 from J, leaving 16 bases between them. Germline CDR1 MNHEY, CDR2 SMNVEV (reference sequence). This CDR3 is 18 amino acids long.

V and J are TRBV5-1 and TRBJ2-5; no reliable D call. Germline values: CDR1 SGHRS, CDR2 YFSETQ. The CDR3 runs 13 residues. Trimming took off 6 bases at V and 2 bases at J, with 11 bases between the two ends. The CDR3 region is CASTANSQETQYF. Written as DNA, the CDR3 is TGCGCCAGCACAGCGAACAGTCAAGAGACCCAGTACTTC.

J is TRBJ2-1 and V is TRBV5-1; 9 bases agree with TRBD2. Germline V gene data show CDR1 as SGHRS and CDR2 as YFSETQ. The CDR3 is 15 amino acids. The V segment lost 4 bases and the J segment 8 bases; nucleotides outside the gene matches: 10. DNA of the CDR3: TGCGCCAGCAGCCCCATGCGGGGGGGCCTAGATGAGCAGTTCTTC. It is translated as CASSPMRGGLDEQFF.

J is TRBJ2-1 and V is TRBV10-3; D assignment may be TRBD1 or TRBD2 (5 bases each). V dropped 2 bases and J dropped 7 bases, with 6 bases sitting between them. The CDR3 runs 12 residues. Looked up from germline, CDR1 is ENHRY and CDR2 is SYGVKD. The CDR3 DNA reads as TGTGCCATCAGTGAGGGGGGAAATGAGCAGTTCTTC. This translates into CAISEGGNEQFF.

V is TRBV27 and J is TRBJ2-3; tentatively, D is TRBD1 (5 bases). Germline CDR1 MNHEY, CDR2 SMNVEV (reference sequence). The CDR3 length is 14 residues. V lost 2 bases to trimming and J lost 2 bases, with 8 bases between them. The CDR3 region has the DNA TGTGCCAGCAGTTTACCAGGGTTCACAGATACGCAGTATTTT. Translation: CASSLPGFTDTQYF.

This rearrangement joins TRBV3-1 (or the pseudogene TRBV3-2) to TRBJ2-5, with D possibly being TRBD1 (5 bases). V lost 1 base and J lost 2, with 8 bases in between. There are 14 residues in the CDR3. From germline, CDR1 is LGHDT and CDR2 YNNKEL (reference sequence). The CDR3, as DNA: TGTGCCAGCAGCCAAGGGACAAGACAAGAGACCCAGTACTTC. Protein product: CASSQGTRQETQYF.

The chain carries TRBV10-3 and TRBJ1-1; D is ambiguous. V was pared by 8 bases and J by 0 bases, with 7 bases between. Germline V gene lookup returns CDR1 ENHRY and CDR2 SYGVKD. There are 12 residues in the CDR3. CDR3 amino acids: CAIGGLNTEAFF. The DNA for the CDR3 is TGTGCCATCGGCGGATTGAACACTGAAGCTTTCTTT.

This clone was seen more than once but under ten times. The chain combines TRBV9 with TRBJ2-7; possibly TRBD1 for D (5 bases). V was clipped by 0 bases and J by 5 bases, with 12 bases between them. Germline assignment: CDR1 SGDLS and CDR2 YYNGEE. The CDR3 contains 14 residues. CDR3 sequence: CASSVEGQGNEQYF. The CDR3 DNA follows: TGTGCCAGCAGCGTAGAGGGGCAGGGCAACGAGCAGTACTTC.

V usage is TRBV28 and J usage is TRBJ2-7; D unclear. The CDR3 spans 13 residues. Trimming pared 7 bases from V and 5 bases from J, leaving 15 bases between. The germline CDR1 and CDR2 sequences are MDHEN and SYDVKM. The CDR3 spells CASTGFRAHEQYF. The CDR3 DNA sequence: TGTGCCAGCACCGGATTCCGTGCCCACGAGCAGTACTTC. Using reference TRBV28 and TRBJ2-7 for the parts outside the CDR3, the full variable domain is DVKVTQSSRYLVKRTGEKVFLECVQDMDHENMFWYRQDPGLGLRLIYFSYDVKMKEKGDIPEGYSVSREKKERFSLILESASTNQTSMYLCASTGFRAHEQYFGPGTRLTVT.

The chain links TRBV11-2 to TRBJ2-2; D not certain. V was pared by 0 bases and J by 7 bases, with 6 bases between. Germline loops: CDR1 SGHAT, CDR2 FQNNGV. The CDR3 is 13 residues long. The CDR3 DNA reads TGTGCCAGCAGCTTAGAATGGTTCGGGGAGCTGTTTTTT. Its translation: CASSLEWFGELFF. The whole variable domain, remainder taken from reference TRBV11-2 and TRBJ2-2, is EAGVAQSPRYKIIEKRQSVAFWCNPISGHATLYWYQQILGQGPKLLIQFQNNGVVDDSQLPKDRFSAERLKGVDSTLKIQPAKLEDSAVYLCASSLEWFGELFFGEGSRLTVL.

This clone was recorded a few times. V is TRBV6-5 and J is TRBJ1-5; no reliable D call. This CDR3 is built from 15 residues. The V end lost 8 bases, the J end lost 0 bases, and 14 bases lay between the germline ends. Germline V gene data show CDR1 as MNHEY and CDR2 as SVGAGI. CDR3 residues: CASYSTRFSNQPQHF. The CDR3 region has the DNA TGTGCCAGCTATAGCACCCGCTTTAGCAATCAGCCCCAGCATTTT.